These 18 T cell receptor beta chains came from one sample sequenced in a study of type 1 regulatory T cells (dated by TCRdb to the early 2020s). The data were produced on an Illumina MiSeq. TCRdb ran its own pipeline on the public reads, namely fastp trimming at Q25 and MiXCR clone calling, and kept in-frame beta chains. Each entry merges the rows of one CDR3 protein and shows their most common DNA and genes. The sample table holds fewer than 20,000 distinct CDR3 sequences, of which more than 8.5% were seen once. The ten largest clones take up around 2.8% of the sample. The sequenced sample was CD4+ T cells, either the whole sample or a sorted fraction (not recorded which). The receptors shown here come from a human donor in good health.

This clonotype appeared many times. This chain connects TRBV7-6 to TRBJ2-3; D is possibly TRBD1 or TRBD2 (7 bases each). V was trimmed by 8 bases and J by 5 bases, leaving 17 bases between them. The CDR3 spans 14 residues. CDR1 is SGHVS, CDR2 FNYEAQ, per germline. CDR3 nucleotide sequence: TGTGCCAGCGGGGAGGGGGCGCTGGGAGATACGCAGTATTTT. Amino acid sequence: CASGEGALGDTQYF. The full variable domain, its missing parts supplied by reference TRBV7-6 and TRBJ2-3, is GAGVSQSPRYKVTKRGQDVALRCDPISGHVSLYWYRQALGQGPEFLTYFNYEAQQDKSGLPNDRFSAERPEGSISTLTIQRTEQRDSAMYRCASGEGALGDTQYFGPGTRLTVL.

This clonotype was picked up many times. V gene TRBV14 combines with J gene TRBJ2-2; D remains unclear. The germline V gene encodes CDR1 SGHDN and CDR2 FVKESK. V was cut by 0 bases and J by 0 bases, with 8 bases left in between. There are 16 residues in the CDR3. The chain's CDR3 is CASSQDWLPNTGELFF. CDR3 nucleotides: TGTGCCAGCAGCCAAGATTGGCTACCGAACACCGGGGAGCTGTTTTTT.

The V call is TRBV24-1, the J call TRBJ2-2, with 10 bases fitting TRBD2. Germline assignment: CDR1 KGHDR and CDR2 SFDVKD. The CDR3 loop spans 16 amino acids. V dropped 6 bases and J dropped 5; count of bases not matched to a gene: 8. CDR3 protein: CATSSLAGGGTGELFF. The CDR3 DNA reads TGTGCCACCAGTTCATTAGCGGGAGGAGGAACCGGGGAGCTGTTTTTT.

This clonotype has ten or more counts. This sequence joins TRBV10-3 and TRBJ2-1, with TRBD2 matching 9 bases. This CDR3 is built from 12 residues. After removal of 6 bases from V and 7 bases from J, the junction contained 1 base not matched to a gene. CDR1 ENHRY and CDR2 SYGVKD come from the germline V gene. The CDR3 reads CAIRREGNEQFF. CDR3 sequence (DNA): TGTGCCATCAGGCGGGAGGGAAATGAGCAGTTCTTC.

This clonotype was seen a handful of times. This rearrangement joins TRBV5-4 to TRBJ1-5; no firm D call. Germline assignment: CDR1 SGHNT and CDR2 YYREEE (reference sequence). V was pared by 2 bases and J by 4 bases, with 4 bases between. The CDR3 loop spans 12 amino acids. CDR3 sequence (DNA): TGTGCCAGCAGCTTACCAAATCAGCCCCAGCATTTT. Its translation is CASSLPNQPQHF.

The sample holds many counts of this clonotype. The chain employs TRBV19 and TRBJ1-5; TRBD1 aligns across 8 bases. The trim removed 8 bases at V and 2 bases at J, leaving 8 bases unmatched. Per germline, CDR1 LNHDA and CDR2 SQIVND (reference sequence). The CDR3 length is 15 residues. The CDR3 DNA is TGTGCCAGTCAGGGGGCTAAGGATCGCAATCAGCCCCAGCATTTT. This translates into CASQGAKDRNQPQHF.

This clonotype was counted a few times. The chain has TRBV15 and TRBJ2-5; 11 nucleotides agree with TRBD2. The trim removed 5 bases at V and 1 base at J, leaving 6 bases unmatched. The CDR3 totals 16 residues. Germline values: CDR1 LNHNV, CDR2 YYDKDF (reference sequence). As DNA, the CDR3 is TGTGCCACCAGCCGTCGACTAGCGGGACCCCAAGAGACCCAGTACTTC. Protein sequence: CATSRRLAGPQETQYF.

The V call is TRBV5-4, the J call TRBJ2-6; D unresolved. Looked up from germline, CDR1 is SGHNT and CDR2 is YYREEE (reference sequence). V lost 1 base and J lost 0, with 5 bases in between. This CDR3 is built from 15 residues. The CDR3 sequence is CASSLLASGANVLTF. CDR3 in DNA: TGTGCCAGCAGCTTGCTGGCCTCTGGGGCCAACGTCCTGACTTTC.

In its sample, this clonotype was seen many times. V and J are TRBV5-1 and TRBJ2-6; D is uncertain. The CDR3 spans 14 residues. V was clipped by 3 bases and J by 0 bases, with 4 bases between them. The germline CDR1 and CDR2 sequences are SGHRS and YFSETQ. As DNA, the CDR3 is TGCGCCAGCAGCTCTGACTCTGGGGCCAACGTCCTGACTTTC. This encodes CASSSDSGANVLTF. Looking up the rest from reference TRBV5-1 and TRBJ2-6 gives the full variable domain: KAGVTQTPRYLIKTRGQQVTLSCSPISGHRSVSWYQQTPGQGLQFLFEYFSETQRNKGNFPGRFSGRQFSNSRSEMNVSTLELGDSALYLCASSSDSGANVLTFGAGSRLTVL.

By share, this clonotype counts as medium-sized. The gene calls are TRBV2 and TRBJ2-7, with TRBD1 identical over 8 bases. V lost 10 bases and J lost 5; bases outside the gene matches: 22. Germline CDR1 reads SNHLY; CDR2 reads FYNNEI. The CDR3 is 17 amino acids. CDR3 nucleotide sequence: TGTGCCACCTTGGGTTCCGAGGGTCGACAGGGGTCTGACGAGCAGTACTTC. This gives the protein CATLGSEGRQGSDEQYF.

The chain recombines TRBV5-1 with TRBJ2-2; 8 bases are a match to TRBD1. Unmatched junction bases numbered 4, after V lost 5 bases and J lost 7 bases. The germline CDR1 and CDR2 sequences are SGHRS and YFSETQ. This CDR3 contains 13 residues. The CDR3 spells CASSSDRGGELFF. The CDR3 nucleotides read TGCGCCAGCAGTTCCGACAGGGGCGGGGAGCTGTTTTTT. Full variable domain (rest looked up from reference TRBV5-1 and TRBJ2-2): KAGVTQTPRYLIKTRGQQVTLSCSPISGHRSVSWYQQTPGQGLQFLFEYFSETQRNKGNFPGRFSGRQFSNSRSEMNVSTLELGDSALYLCASSSDRGGELFFGEGSRLTVL.

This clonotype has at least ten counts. Here the CDR3 reads CAAAAGVNQPQHF. DNA for the CDR3: TGTGCCGCCGCGGCTGGGGTCAATCAGCCCCAGCATTTT. This chain links TRBV30 with TRBJ1-5; unclear D gene. This CDR3 spans 13 amino acids. V shed 8 bases and J shed 3 bases, with 14 bases lying between them. The germline gives CDR1 GTSNPN, CDR2 SVGIG (reference sequence).

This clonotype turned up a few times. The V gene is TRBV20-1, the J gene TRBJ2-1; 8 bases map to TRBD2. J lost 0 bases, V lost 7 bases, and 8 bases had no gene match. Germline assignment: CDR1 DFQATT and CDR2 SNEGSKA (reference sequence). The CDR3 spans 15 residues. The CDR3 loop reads CSGTRSGSSYNEQFF. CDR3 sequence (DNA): TGCAGTGGCACGAGAAGCGGGAGCTCCTACAATGAGCAGTTCTTC.

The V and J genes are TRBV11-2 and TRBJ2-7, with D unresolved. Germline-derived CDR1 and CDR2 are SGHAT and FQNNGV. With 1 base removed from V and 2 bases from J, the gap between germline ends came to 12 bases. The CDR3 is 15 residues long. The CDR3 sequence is CASSLGLFAAYEQYF. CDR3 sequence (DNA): TGTGCCAGCAGCTTAGGTTTGTTCGCTGCCTACGAGCAGTACTTC.

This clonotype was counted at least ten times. The CDR3 DNA reads as TGTGCCACCAGTGATAGCTTGACAGGGAGCACCGGGGAGCTGTTTTTT. As protein: CATSDSLTGSTGELFF. This sequence joins TRBV24-1 and TRBJ2-2; 7 positions match TRBD1. Losses at the gene ends were 3 bases for V and 4 bases for J; bases not matched to a gene: 7. The CDR3 runs to 16 residues. Germline V gives CDR1 KGHDR, CDR2 SFDVKD.

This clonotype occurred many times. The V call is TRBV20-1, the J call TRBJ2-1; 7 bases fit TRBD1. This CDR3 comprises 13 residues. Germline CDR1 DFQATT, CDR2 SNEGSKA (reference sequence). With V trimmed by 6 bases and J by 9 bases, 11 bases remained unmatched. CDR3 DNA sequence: TGCAGTGCAAAACAGGGGATTCGGGGTGAGCAGTTCTTC. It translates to CSAKQGIRGEQFF.

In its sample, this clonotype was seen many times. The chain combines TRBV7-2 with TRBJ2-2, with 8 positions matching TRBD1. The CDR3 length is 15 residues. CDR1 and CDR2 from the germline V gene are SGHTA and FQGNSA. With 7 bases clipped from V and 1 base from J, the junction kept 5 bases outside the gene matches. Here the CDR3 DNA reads TGTGCCAGCACCCCGGGACAGGTGAACACCGGGGAGCTGTTTTTT. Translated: CASTPGQVNTGELFF. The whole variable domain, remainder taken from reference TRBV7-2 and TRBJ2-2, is GAGVSQSPSNKVTEKGKDVELRCDPISGHTALYWYRQSLGQGLEFLIYFQGNSAPDKSGLPSDRFSAERTGGSVSTLTIQRTQQEDSAVYLCASTPGQVNTGELFFGEGSRLTVL.

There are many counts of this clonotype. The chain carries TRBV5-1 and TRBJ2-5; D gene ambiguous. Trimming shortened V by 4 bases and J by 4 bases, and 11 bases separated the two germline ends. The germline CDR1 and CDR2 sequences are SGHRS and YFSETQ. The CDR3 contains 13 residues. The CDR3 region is CASSTGRRETQYF. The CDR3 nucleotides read TGCGCCAGCAGCACTGGCCGGCGAGAGACCCAGTACTTC.